The T cell receptor beta chain described here comes from a study of blood T cell repertoires in COVID-19 (dated by TCRdb to the early 2020s). About the investigation overall: The collaborator samples originated in the United States, Italy and Spain and spanned the acute and convalescent phases of COVID-19. The sample metadata nearly always contained a de-identified subject ID, COVID-19 status, age in years and sex. The samples were drawn from the first 160 participants of the ongoing ImmuneRACE study and from 1,254 subjects provided by 6 global collaborators. The repertoires were released in a freely available public database meant as a resource for research on the immune response to SARS-CoV-2. The material from the prospective study consisted of cDNA or gDNA derived from T cells, B-cell-depleted T cells, or PBMCs. Where available, HLA class I and class II types were obtained from metadata supplied by the sample provider rather than from assay-based typing. The dataset comprised deeply sampled blood TCRbeta repertoires from subjects exposed to, actively infected with, or recovered from COVID-19. The paper's findings and limits, for the study overall: How much clinical and demographic metadata was included differed by source and by participant, and the metadata was provided uncurated.

On this clone itself: Its cognate antigen has yet to be identified. The sample holds no much larger clone one base away, and base qualities are not on file.

Collaborating institutions collected whole blood in K2EDTA tubes following their own protocols. Collaborator samples were shipped for TCRbeta analysis as frozen whole blood, isolated PBMCs, or DNA extracted from either sample type. TCRbeta CDR3 regions were amplified from genomic DNA by means of the immunoSEQ Assay, a bias-controlled multiplex PCR. The authors' analysis ran thus. Nucleated cell counts per sample were estimated from amplification of reference gene primers within the assay. To quantify the absolute abundance of each unique TCRbeta CDR3 rearrangement, sequence reads were collapsed and filtered. For each sample, productive Simpson clonality was calculated as the square root of Simpson's diversity index across productive rearrangements. This is the immuneACCESS table as TCRdb keeps it, with only in-frame sequences that have V and J called. A part of the clones is gone; compared with another copy, unresolved V genes explain less than half, and the rest is unexplained. That table furnishes V, J and clone size, whereas the DNA furnished D and trimming. For this sample the table gives about 59,000 clones, of which less than 75% were detected only once. The biggest ten clones account for roughly 13% of the sample.

The sample comprised peripheral blood. The TCR sequence derives from a woman aged 70-85 years with acute or convalescent COVID-19.

The DNA sequence is given as TGTGCCAGCAGCCTTAGACAGGCGGGCACAGATACGCAGTATTTT. Translation gives CASSLRQAGTDTQYF. This chain joins TRBV11-2 to TRBJ2-3; TRBD1 is a possible D gene, resting on 6 matching bases. The CDR3 contains 15 residues, cysteine and phenylalanine counted. The only DNA kept is the CDR3, 45 bases in frame from the first base. The germline V gene provides CDR1 SGHAT and CDR2 FQNNGV. The junction shows trimming of 5 bases on V and 1 base on J, plus 13 bases between the germline ends.